This T cell receptor (beta chain) derives from a study of blood T cell repertoires in COVID-19. For the study at large: Researchers got acute and convalescent COVID-19 samples from the United States, Italy and Spain.

In the original workflow: Amplification from reference gene primers served as the basis for estimated nucleated cell counts. Some clones are missing from TCRdb's copy, which holds only in-frame ones; the method was immunoSEQ multiplex PCR. The V and J calls and clone size come from that table; D and trimming were worked out from the DNA. The table lists some 400,000 clones, 85% to 90% of them singletons, with roughly 1.1% in the top ten. The CDR3 consists of 14 residues. The junction had 11 bases not matched to a gene; V was cut back by 7 bases and J by 11 bases. Germline CDR1 is SEHNR and CDR2 is FQNEAQ (reference sequence). Individuals drawn from some 25 US areas were about 18 to 90 years old. Cohort 3 donors were reported recovered after two negative PCRs, clearance, or symptom resolution.

This chain links TRBV7-9 with TRBJ1-6; the match to TRBD1 covers 7 bases. Source material: PBMCs or T cells enriched from blood (not recorded which). This TCR derives from a man under 40 who had recovered from COVID-19. The CDR3 DNA reads TGTGCCAGCACCATCACCGGGACAGAAACACCCCTCCACTTT. Translating it yields CASTITGTETPLHF.